The 3 T cell receptor beta chains below were found in one sample sequenced in a study of T-cell memory formation after mild COVID-19. TCRdb reprocessed the 5' RACE reads with MiXCR, giving one entry per CDR3 protein. The table lists 70,000 to 100,000 distinct CDR3 sequences, about 16% of them singletons, with under 45% in the top ten. The specimen sequenced was PBMCs or a T cell subset sorted from them (not recorded which). Receptors originate from a man between 18 and 29 years old who had mild COVID-19 (a few samples of this study predate the infection). Cell type and time point are not known.

This clonotype appeared many times. This chain joins TRBV29-1 and TRBJ2-1; D unresolved. Per germline, CDR1 SQVTM and CDR2 ANQGSEA. The V end lost 4 bases, the J end lost 9 bases, and 7 bases lay between the germline ends. This CDR3 is built from 10 residues. DNA of the CDR3: TGCAGCGTTGTTGGTAGTGAGCAGTTCTTC. The encoded protein is CSVVGSEQFF.

This clonotype was recorded a few times. The genes are TRBV29-1 and TRBJ2-5, with 9 nucleotides matching TRBD2. With V trimmed by 5 bases and J by 4 bases, 8 bases remained unmatched. The CDR3 is 14 amino acids. Germline loops: CDR1 SQVTM, CDR2 ANQGSEA. The CDR3 DNA reads as TGCAGCGTTCATCGGCTAGCGGGGTTAGAGACCCAGTACTTC. This codes for CSVHRLAGLETQYF.

This clonotype was seen a handful of times. The V call is TRBV19, the J call TRBJ2-1; D uncertain. Germline assignment: CDR1 LNHDA and CDR2 SQIVND (reference sequence). V dropped 4 bases and J dropped 5 bases, with 9 bases sitting between them. CDR3 length equals 13 residues. The CDR3 DNA follows: TGTGCCAGTAGTAGCAGGTCCCACAATGAGCAGTTCTTC. Protein product: CASSSRSHNEQFF.